Below, 15 T cell receptor beta chains from the same sample are listed, as sequenced in a study of T cells expressing NK-cell markers. Using the 5' RACE reads, TCRdb records one entry per CDR3 protein without DNA. The record lists approximately 420,000 distinct CDR3 sequences, of which the ten most abundant hold 9.5% to 12%. Sequencing input: blood T cells: a sorted CD56 or NKG2C T cell subset, CD4+ or CD8+ T cells, or bulk PBMC T cells (not recorded which). The receptors derive from a woman aged 45-60 years in good health.

The rearrangement links TRBV4-1 to TRBJ2-5; TCRdb lists TRBD2, though no DNA is available to test this call. Germline CDR1 and CDR2: MGHRA and YSYEKL. CDR3 length: 15 amino acids. CDR3 sequence reads: CASSQGTLPTKAQYF.

V is TRBV12-3 or TRBV12-4 and J is TRBJ2-1; absent DNA, TCRdb's TRBD2 call cannot be checked. CDR3 length equals 14 residues. The CDR3 reads CASSLALAGSWQFF.

V usage is TRBV28 and J usage is TRBJ2-2. In germline, CDR1 is MDHEN, CDR2 SYDVKM. The CDR3 is 17 amino acids. This chain's CDR3 is CASSLVAFGGSTGELFF.

The V call is TRBV11-2, the J call TRBJ2-1; no DNA is available, so the TRBD1 call from TCRdb remains unchecked. Germline CDR1 is SGHAT and CDR2 is FQNNGV. This CDR3 region has 18 residues. The CDR3 here is CASSPWSLTGGILNEQFF. Full variable domain (missing parts from reference TRBV11-2 and TRBJ2-1): EAGVAQSPRYKIIEKRQSVAFWCNPISGHATLYWYQQILGQGPKLLIQFQNNGVVDDSQLPKDRFSAERLKGVDSTLKIQPAKLEDSAVYLCASSPWSLTGGILNEQFFGPGTRLTVL.

The CDR3 region is CATSGTPLGGLTGELFF. The J gene is TRBJ2-2, the V gene TRBV24-1; the TCRdb D gene call, TRBD1, has no DNA to confirm it. Germline CDR1 reads KGHDR; CDR2 reads SFDVKD. This CDR3 region has 17 residues.

The chain uses TRBV9 and TRBJ2-1; lacking DNA, the TRBD1 call made by TCRdb goes unchecked. Germline V lookup: CDR1 SGDLS, CDR2 YYNGEE. The CDR3 totals 13 residues. CDR3 sequence reads: CASSVRDYNEQFF.

This chain connects TRBV7-8 to TRBJ2-1; TCRdb outputs TRBD1, but without DNA this stays unchecked. The CDR3 consists of 13 residues. Germline V gene lookup returns CDR1 SGHVS and CDR2 FQNEAQ. The CDR3 loop is CASSRGPGNEQFF.

The V and J genes are TRBV7-9 and TRBJ2-1. Germline values: CDR1 SEHNR, CDR2 FQNEAQ (reference sequence). The CDR3 sequence is 13 residues long. The CDR3 here is CASHQSSYNEQFF.

The J gene is TRBJ2-7, the V gene TRBV14. CDR3 size: 13 residues. Germline V gene data show CDR1 as SGHDN and CDR2 as FVKESK. This chain's CDR3 is CASSQGMDYEQYF.

J is TRBJ1-6 and V is TRBV7-9; the TCRdb D gene call, TRBD1, has no DNA to confirm it. The CDR3 is 15 residues long. The germline V gene encodes CDR1 SEHNR and CDR2 FQNEAQ (reference sequence). CDR3 sequence reads: CASSSKGQGNSPLHF.

This chain uses TRBV6-5 with TRBJ2-1; the TRBD2 assignment by TCRdb is unverifiable without DNA. The CDR3 is made up of 14 amino acids. CDR1 and CDR2 from the germline V gene are MNHEY and SVGAGI. CDR3 in amino acids: CASSKNLAPSEQFF.

The rearrangement uses TRBV7-9 and TRBJ1-1; TCRdb indicates TRBD1, and absent DNA this call remains unverified. Germline V gene sequence: CDR1 SEHNR, CDR2 FQNEAQ (reference sequence). CDR3 length: 18 residues. The CDR3 sequence: CASSSWGVSMKKNTEAFF.

The rearrangement uses TRBV10-1 and TRBJ2-1; absent DNA, TCRdb's TRBD2 call cannot be checked. The CDR3 is 17 residues long. CDR1 is WNHNN and CDR2 is SYGVQD in the germline V gene (reference sequence). The CDR3 sequence is CASSRGLAGKGYNEQFF.

The chain uses TRBV4-1 and TRBJ1-1; absent DNA, TCRdb's TRBD1 call cannot be checked. The CDR3 contains 15 residues. CDR1 is MGHRA and CDR2 is YSYEKL in the germline V gene. CDR3 protein: CASSQDGGAYTEAFF.

This chain uses TRBV6-5 with TRBJ2-7. CDR1 and CDR2 (germline): MNHEY, SVGAGI. The CDR3 runs to 11 residues. CDR3 residues: CASNRGSEQYF.